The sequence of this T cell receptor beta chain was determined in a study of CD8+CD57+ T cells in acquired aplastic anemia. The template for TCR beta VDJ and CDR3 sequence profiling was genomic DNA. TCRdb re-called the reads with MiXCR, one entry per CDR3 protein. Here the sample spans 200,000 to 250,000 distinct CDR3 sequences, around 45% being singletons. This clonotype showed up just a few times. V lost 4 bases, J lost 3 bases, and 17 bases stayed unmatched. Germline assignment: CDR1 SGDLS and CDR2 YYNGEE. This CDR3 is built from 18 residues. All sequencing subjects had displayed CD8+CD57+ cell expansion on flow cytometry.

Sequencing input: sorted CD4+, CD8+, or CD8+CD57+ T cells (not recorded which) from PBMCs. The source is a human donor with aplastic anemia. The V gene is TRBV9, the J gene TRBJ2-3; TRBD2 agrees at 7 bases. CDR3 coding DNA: TGTGCCAGCAGCTCCAGAGGACTAGAAAGCCTGGGAACAGATACGCAGTATTTT. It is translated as CASSSRGLESLGTDTQYF.